This TCR beta chain was captured by sequencing in a study of shared clonotypes between healthy human individuals. Genomic DNA for unsorted samples was obtained from around 94 million PBMCs. A word on this clone: Since a far larger clone is one base different, this is likely a read error.

The J segment lost 9 bases and the V segment lost 0 bases, leaving 9 bases of the junction unmatched. The CDR3 consists of 14 residues. Per germline, CDR1 GTSNPN and CDR2 SVGIG (reference sequence). The table came from immunoSEQ multiplex PCR; TCRdb's copy has only in-frame clones and leaves some out. This repertoire shows around 440,000 clones, about 74% found once; its top ten account for around 12%. The source of this sequence is a woman between 40 and 55 years old in good health. Some clones in this sample may be carry-over from other donors' samples. Sequenced material: PBMCs. The chain joins TRBV30 to TRBJ1-2, with 8 bases aligning to TRBD1. The CDR3 DNA reads as TGTGCCTGGAGTGTAGGGCAGGGGGCACGGAGCTACACCTTC. Protein sequence: CAWSVGQGARSYTF.